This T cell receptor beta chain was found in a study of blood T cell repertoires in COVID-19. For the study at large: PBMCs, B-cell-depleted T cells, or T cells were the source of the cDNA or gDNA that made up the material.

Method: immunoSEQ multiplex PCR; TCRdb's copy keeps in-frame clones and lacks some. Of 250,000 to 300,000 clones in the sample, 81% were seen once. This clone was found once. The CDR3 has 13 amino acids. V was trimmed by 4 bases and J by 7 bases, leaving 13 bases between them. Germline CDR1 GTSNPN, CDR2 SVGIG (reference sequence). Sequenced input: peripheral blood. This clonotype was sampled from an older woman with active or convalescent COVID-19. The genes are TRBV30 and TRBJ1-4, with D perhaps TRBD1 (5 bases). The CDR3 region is CAWNTGVGEKLFF. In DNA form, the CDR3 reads TGTGCCTGGAACACGGGGGTTGGTGAAAAACTGTTTTTT.